This TCR beta chain derives from a study of cytomegalovirus exposure and HLA in healthy donors. Regarding the study as a whole: Per a later analysis, about 17,000 TCR beta sequences showed association with HLA alleles at 0.05 false discovery rate.

13 Jbeta primers and 60 Vbeta primers were used for the PCR. The protocol was immunoSEQ multiplex PCR, while the TCRdb copy is restricted to in-frame clones and leaves out a portion. The sample records about 170,000 clones, about 82% being singletons. As concerns this clone: The antigen remains unidentified.

The germline CDR1 and CDR2 sequences are SGHAT and FQDESV (reference sequence). Trimming removed 5 bases from V and 8 bases from J; junction bases left unmatched: 4. This CDR3 comprises 13 residues. The TCR originated in a woman between 18 and 29 years old in good health and CMV-seronegative. The chain combines TRBV11-1 with TRBJ2-1, with 9 bases fitting TRBD1. Sequences were obtained from PBMCs. The CDR3 spells CASSRQGVDEQFF. The CDR3, as DNA: TGTGCCAGCAGCCGACAGGGGGTCGATGAGCAGTTCTTC.